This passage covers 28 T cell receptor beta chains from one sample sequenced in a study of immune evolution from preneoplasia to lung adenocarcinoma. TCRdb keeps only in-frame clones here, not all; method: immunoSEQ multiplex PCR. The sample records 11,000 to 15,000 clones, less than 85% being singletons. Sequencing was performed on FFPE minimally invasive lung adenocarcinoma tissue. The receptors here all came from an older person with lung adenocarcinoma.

The CDR3 bases are TGTGCCAGCAAAAGTGCGGGTCAGCCCCAGCATTTT. This gives the protein CASKSAGQPQHF. V is TRBV28 and J is TRBJ1-5; D is undetermined. The CDR3 has 12 residues. V dropped 7 bases and J dropped 6 bases, with 10 bases sitting between them. Germline CDR1 MDHEN, CDR2 SYDVKM.

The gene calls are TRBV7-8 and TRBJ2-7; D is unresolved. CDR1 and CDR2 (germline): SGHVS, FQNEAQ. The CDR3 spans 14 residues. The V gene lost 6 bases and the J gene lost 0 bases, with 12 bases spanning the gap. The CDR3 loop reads CASRRPQDSYEQYF. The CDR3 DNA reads TGTGCCAGCAGGCGGCCTCAGGACTCCTACGAGCAGTACTTC.

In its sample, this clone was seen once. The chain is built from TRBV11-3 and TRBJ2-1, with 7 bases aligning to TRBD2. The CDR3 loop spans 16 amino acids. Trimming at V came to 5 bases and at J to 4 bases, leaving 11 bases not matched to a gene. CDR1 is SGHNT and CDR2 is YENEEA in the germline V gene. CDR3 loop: CASSSLGRMLYNEQFF. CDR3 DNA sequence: TGTGCCAGCAGCAGCCTCGGGAGGATGTTATACAATGAGCAGTTCTTC.

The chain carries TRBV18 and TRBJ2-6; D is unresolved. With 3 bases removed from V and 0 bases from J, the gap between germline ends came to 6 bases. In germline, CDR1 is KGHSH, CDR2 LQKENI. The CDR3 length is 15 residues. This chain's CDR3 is CASSPPRSGANVLTF. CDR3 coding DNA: TGTGCCAGCTCACCTCCTCGCTCTGGGGCCAACGTCCTGACTTTC.

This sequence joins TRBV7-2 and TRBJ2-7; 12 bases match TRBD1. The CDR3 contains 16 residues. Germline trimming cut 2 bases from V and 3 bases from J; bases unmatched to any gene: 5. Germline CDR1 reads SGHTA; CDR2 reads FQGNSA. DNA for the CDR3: TGTGCCAGCAGCTTACCCGGGACAGGGGGCATCTACGAGCAGTACTTC. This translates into CASSLPGTGGIYEQYF. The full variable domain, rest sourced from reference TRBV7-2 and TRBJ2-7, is GAGVSQSPSNKVTEKGKDVELRCDPISGHTALYWYRQSLGQGLEFLIYFQGNSAPDKSGLPSDRFSAERTGGSVSTLTIQRTQQEDSAVYLCASSLPGTGGIYEQYFGPGTRLTVT.

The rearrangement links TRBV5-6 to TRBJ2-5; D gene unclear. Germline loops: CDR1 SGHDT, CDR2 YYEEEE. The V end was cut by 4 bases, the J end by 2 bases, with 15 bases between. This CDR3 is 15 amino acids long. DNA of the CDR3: TGTGCCAGCAGCCACTCTCCGGGCCCTCAAGAGACCCAGTACTTC. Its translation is CASSHSPGPQETQYF. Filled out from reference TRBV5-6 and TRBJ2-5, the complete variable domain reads DAGVTQSPTHLIKTRGQQVTLRCSPKSGHDTVSWYQQALGQGPQFIFQYYEEEERQRGNFPDRFSGHQFPNYSSELNVNALLLGDSALYLCASSHSPGPQETQYFGPGTRLLVL.

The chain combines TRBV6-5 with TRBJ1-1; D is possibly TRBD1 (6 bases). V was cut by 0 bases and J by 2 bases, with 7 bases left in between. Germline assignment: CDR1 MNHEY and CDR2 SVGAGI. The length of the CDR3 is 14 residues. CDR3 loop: CASSYSQGNTEAFF. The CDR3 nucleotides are TGTGCCAGCAGTTACTCACAGGGAAACACTGAAGCTTTCTTT.

In DNA form, the CDR3 reads TGTGCCAGCAGCGCTACAGGGTTCAATCAGCCCCAGCATTTT. Its protein is CASSATGFNQPQHF. The V call is TRBV9, the J call TRBJ1-5, with a tentative D call TRBD1 (6 bases). Per germline, CDR1 SGDLS and CDR2 YYNGEE. V shed 3 bases and J shed 3 bases, with 10 bases lying between them. This CDR3 is 14 amino acids long.

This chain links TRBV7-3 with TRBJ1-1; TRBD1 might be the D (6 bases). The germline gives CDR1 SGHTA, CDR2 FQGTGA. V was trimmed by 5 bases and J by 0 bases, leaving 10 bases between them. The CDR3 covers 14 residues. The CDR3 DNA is TGTGCCAGCAGCATGGGGGGCCTGAACACTGAAGCTTTCTTT. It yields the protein CASSMGGLNTEAFF.

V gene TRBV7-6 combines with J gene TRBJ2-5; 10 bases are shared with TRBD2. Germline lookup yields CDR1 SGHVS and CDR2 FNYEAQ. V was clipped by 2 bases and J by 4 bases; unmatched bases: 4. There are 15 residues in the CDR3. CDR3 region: CASSLYIAGGETQYF. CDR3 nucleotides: TGTGCCAGCAGCTTATATATAGCGGGAGGAGAGACCCAGTACTTC.

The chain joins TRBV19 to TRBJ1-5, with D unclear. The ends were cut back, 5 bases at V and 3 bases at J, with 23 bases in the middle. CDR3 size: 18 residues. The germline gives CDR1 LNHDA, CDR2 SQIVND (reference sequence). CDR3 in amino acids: CASSPRLPGHQPNQPQHF. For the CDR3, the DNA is TGTGCCAGTAGTCCGAGACTTCCCGGGCACCAACCCAATCAGCCCCAGCATTTT. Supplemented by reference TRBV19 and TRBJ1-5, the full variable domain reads DGGITQSPKYLFRKEGQNVTLSCEQNLNHDAMYWYRQDPGQGLRLIYYSQIVNDFQKGDIAEGYSVSREKKESFPLTVTSAQKNPTAFYLCASSPRLPGHQPNQPQHFGDGTRLSIL.

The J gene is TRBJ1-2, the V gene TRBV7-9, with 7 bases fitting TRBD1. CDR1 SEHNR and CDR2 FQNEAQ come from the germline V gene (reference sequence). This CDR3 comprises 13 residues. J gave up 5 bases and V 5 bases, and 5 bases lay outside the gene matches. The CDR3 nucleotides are TGTGCCAGCAGCCCCAGACAGGGATATGGCTACACCTTC. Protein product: CASSPRQGYGYTF.

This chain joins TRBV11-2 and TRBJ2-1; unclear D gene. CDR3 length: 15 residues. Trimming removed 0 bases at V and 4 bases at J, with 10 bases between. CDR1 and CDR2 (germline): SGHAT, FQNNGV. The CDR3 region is CASSLDLPGYNEQFF. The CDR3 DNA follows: TGTGCCAGCAGCTTAGATCTTCCGGGTTACAATGAGCAGTTCTTC.

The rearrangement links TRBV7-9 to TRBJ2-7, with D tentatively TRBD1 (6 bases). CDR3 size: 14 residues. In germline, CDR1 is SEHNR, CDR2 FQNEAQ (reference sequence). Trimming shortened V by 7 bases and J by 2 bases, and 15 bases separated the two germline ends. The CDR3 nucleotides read TGTGCCAGCAACCAGGACAGATCCCCCTACGAGCAGTACTTC. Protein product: CASNQDRSPYEQYF.

The CDR3 nucleotides read TGTGCCAGCGACTTAGCGGAACGCACAGATACGCAGTATTTT. Translated: CASDLAERTDTQYF. J is TRBJ2-3 and V is TRBV7-9; maybe TRBD2 (6 bases). V lost 8 bases and J lost 1, with 13 bases in between. This CDR3 is built from 14 residues. Germline V gene lookup returns CDR1 SEHNR and CDR2 FQNEAQ (reference sequence).

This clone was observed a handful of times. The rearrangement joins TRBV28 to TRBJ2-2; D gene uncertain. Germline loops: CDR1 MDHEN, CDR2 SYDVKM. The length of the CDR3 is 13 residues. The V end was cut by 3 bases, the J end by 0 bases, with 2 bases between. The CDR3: CASSFTNTGELFF. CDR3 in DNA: TGTGCCAGCAGTTTTACGAACACCGGGGAGCTGTTTTTT.

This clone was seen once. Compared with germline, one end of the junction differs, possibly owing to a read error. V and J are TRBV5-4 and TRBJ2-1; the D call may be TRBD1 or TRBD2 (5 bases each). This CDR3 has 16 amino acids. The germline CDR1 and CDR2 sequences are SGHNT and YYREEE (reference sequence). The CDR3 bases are TGTGCCAGCAGGTTGGGGGTGGGTGCAAGCGGAGGTGAGCAGTTCTTC. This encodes CASRLGVGASGGEQFF.

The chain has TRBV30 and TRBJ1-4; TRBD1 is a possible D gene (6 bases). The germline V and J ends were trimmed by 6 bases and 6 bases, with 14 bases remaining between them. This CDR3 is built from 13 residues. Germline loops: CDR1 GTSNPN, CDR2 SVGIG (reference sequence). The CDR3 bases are TGTGCCTGCTTCCGGGACACGCATGAAAAACTGTTTTTT. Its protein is CACFRDTHEKLFF.

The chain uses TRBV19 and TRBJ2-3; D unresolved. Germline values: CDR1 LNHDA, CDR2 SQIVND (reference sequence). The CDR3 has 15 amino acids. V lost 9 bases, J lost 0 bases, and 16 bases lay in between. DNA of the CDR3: TGTGCCAGCAAGATGAGCAGGCTTAGCACAGATACGCAGTATTTT. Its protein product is CASKMSRLSTDTQYF.

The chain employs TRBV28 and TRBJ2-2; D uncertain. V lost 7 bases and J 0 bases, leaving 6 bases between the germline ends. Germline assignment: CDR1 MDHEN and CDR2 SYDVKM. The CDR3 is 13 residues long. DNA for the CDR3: TGTGCCAGCACCCTAACGAACACCGGGGAGCTGTTTTTT. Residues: CASTLTNTGELFF.

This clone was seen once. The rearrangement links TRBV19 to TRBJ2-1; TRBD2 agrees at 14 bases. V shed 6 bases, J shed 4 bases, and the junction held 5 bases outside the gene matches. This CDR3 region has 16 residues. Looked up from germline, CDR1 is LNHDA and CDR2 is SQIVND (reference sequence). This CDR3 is CASRGLAGVSYNEQFF. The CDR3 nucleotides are TGTGCCAGTAGGGGACTAGCGGGAGTAAGTTACAATGAGCAGTTCTTC.

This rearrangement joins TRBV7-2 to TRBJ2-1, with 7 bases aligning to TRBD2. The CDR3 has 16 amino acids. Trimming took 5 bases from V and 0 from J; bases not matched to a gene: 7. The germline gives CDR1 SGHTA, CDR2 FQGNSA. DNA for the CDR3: TGTGCCAGCAGCCCCCCAGGCGGGAGCTCCTACAATGAGCAGTTCTTC. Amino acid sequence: CASSPPGGSSYNEQFF.

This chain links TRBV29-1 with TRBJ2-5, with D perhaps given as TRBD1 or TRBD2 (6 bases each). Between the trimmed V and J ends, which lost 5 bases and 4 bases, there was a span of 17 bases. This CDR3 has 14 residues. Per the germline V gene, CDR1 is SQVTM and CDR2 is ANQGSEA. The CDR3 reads CSVSRGAVRETQYF. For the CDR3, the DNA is TGCAGCGTTTCAAGGGGGGCAGTAAGAGAGACCCAGTACTTC.

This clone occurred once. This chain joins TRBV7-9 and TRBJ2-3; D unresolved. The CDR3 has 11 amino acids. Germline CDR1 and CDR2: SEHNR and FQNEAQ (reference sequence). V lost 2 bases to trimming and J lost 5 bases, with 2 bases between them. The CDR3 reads CASSLKDTQYF. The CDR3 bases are TGTGCCAGCAGCTTAAAAGATACGCAGTATTTT.

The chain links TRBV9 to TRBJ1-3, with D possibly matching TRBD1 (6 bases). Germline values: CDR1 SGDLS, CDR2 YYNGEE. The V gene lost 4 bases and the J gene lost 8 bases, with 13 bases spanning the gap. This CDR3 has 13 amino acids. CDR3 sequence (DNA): TGTGCCAGCAGCCTATCAGGGGAGGACACCATATATTTT. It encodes CASSLSGEDTIYF.

CDR3 sequence: CASSGPGTGYYEQYF. CDR3 in DNA: TGTGCCAGTAGTGGACCCGGGACAGGGTATTACGAGCAGTACTTC. J is TRBJ2-7 and V is TRBV19, with 9 bases matching TRBD1. This CDR3 has 15 amino acids. In germline, CDR1 is LNHDA, CDR2 SQIVND (reference sequence). V was pared by 5 bases and J by 4 bases, with 9 bases of the junction left unmatched.

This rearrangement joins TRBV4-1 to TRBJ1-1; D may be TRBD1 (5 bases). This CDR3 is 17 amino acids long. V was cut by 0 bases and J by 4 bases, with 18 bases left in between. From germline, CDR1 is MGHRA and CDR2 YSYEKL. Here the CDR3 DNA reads TGCGCCAGCAGCCAAGATTCAGGGCCGGGGAGGGCCACTGAAGCTTTCTTT. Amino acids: CASSQDSGPGRATEAFF.

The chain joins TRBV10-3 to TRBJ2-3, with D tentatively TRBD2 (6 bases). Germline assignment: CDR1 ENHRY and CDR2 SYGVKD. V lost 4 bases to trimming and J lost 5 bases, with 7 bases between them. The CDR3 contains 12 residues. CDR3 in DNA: TGTGCCATCAGTGGCGGGGTAGATACGCAGTATTTT. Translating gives CAISGGVDTQYF.